The clone carrying this T cell receptor (beta chain) was observed a handful of times. As yet, its antigen is unknown. The sample belongs to a study of early T cells in non-severe SARS-CoV-2 infection. Researchers tagged individual cDNA molecules with unique molecular identifiers. TCRdb redid the calling of the 5' RACE reads with MiXCR, one entry per CDR3 protein. The sample has fewer than 80,000 distinct CDR3 sequences, 10% to 15% seen once. Broader study findings: Reliance on VDJdb matching favored anti-spike CD8 responses; private and CD4 specificities were missed.

This CDR3 comprises 15 residues. Germline CDR1 is KGHDR and CDR2 is SFDVKD. The germline V and J ends were trimmed by 3 bases and 9 bases, with 17 bases remaining between them. Specimen: whole blood. This sequence originates from an adult who was a healthcare worker with PCR-confirmed SARS-CoV-2 infection or an uninfected control (not recorded which). The genes are TRBV24-1 and TRBJ2-1, with D unclear. Here the CDR3 DNA reads TGTGCCACCAGTGATCCCGCCACTCTGCCGGGTGAGCAGTTCTTC. Translated, it gives CATSDPATLPGEQFF.